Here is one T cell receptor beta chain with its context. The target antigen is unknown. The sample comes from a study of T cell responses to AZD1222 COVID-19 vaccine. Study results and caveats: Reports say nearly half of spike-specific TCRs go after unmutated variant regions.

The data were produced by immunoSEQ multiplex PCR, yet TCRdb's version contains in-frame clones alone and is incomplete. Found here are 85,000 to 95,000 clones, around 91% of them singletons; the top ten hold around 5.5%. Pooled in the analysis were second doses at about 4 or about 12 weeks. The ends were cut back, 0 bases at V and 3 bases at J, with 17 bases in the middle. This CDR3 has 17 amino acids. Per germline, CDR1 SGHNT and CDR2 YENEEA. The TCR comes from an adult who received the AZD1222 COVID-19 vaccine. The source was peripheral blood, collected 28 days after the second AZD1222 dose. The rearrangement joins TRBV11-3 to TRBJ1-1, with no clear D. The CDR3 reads CASSLDPLSAEDTEAFF. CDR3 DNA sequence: TGTGCCAGCAGCTTAGATCCACTATCGGCAGAAGACACTGAAGCTTTCTTT.